The 6 T cell receptor beta chains presented below share a single source sample, sequenced in a study of PD-1 blockade in classical Hodgkin lymphoma. Data came from immunoSEQ multiplex PCR; TCRdb stores just in-frame clones and leaves some out. Of about 20,000 clones in the sample, roughly 73% are singletons; the top ten hold roughly a quarter. Every patient experienced relapse after autologous stem cell transplantation, and brentuximab vedotin exposure varied. The material was peripheral blood mononuclear cells (PBMCs), obtained before the second cycle of nivolumab. The source is a human donor with classical Hodgkin lymphoma.

The V and J genes are TRBV21-1 and TRBJ2-4; TRBD2 reflects the table's D call only, with no check against the DNA. TRBV21-1 is a recognized pseudogene. The CDR3 extends over 15 amino acids. The DNA for the CDR3 is TGTGCCAGCATAGAACCGGGACTAGCCAAAAACATTCAGTACTTC. It specifies CASIEPGLAKNIQYF.

Judged by abundance, this clone is medium-sized. The V call is TRBV10-1, the J call TRBJ1-2; maybe TRBD1 (6 bases). Trimming cost V 6 bases and J 6 bases, with 14 bases left between them. This CDR3 is 13 amino acids long. Germline V gene sequence: CDR1 WNHNN, CDR2 SYGVQD (reference sequence). The CDR3 protein is CASSLTGSNGYTF. CDR3 sequence (DNA): TGCGCCAGCAGCTTGACAGGATCGAATGGCTACACCTTC.

This clone was found once. This rearrangement joins TRBV5-4 to TRBJ2-1; possible D gene TRBD2, 5 bases. This CDR3 has 13 amino acids. Germline loops: CDR1 SGHNT, CDR2 YYREEE (reference sequence). The V end was cut by 5 bases, the J end by 4 bases, with 10 bases between. The CDR3: CASRGDPYNEQFF. The CDR3, as DNA: TGTGCCAGCAGGGGAGACCCGTACAATGAGCAGTTCTTC.

The V and J genes are TRBV7-2 and TRBJ2-1; D not resolved. Trimming removed 5 bases from V and 6 bases from J, with 11 bases in between. Germline V CDR1 and CDR2: SGHTA, FQGNSA. The CDR3 covers 13 residues. CDR3 sequence reads: CASSRQFSNEQFF. The DNA for the CDR3 is TGTGCCAGCAGCCGCCAATTCTCCAATGAGCAGTTCTTC.

V gene TRBV6-6 combines with J gene TRBJ1-2, with 8 bases aligning to TRBD1. There are 15 residues in the CDR3. V lost 5 bases and J lost 2; bases outside the gene matches: 7. Germline values: CDR1 MNHNY, CDR2 SVGAGI (reference sequence). CDR3 in DNA: TGTGCCAGCAGTCCCGGGGACAGGAGAAACTATGGCTACACCTTC. Protein product: CASSPGDRRNYGYTF.

The chain joins TRBV4-1 to TRBJ2-7; D possibly corresponds to TRBD2 (5 bases). The CDR3 is made up of 14 amino acids. In germline, CDR1 is MGHRA, CDR2 YSYEKL. V was pared by 1 base and J by 3 bases, with 10 bases between. This CDR3 reads CASSQAGRGYEQYF. The CDR3 DNA reads as TGCGCCAGCAGCCAAGCAGGCCGGGGCTACGAGCAGTACTTC.